The 12 T cell receptor beta chains below were found in one sample sequenced in a study of PD-L1 blockade in urothelial cancer. Time point of the sample: pretreatment peripheral blood. Using immunoSEQ multiplex PCR, the repertoire was profiled, and TCRdb retains in-frame clones only, with some absent. The data contain tens of thousands of clones, roughly 85% of them singletons. Material: PBMCs, obtained around atezolizumab (anti-PD-L1) treatment. These receptors were obtained from an older woman with urothelial cancer.

This chain links TRBV19 with TRBJ1-1, with D tentatively TRBD1 (6 bases). The germline V gene encodes CDR1 LNHDA and CDR2 SQIVND (reference sequence). The CDR3 runs to 14 residues. V lost 1 base and J 1 base, leaving 7 bases between the germline ends. The CDR3 region has the DNA TGTGCCAGTAGTATAGGACAGGCGAACACTGAAGCTTTCTTT. Protein: CASSIGQANTEAFF.

The rearrangement uses TRBV27 and TRBJ2-2; possible D gene TRBD2, 8 bases. The CDR3 totals 18 residues. Germline V lookup: CDR1 MNHEY, CDR2 SMNVEV (reference sequence). V was trimmed by 5 bases and J by 4 bases, leaving 23 bases between them. The chain's CDR3 is CASSPPPRGTRRTGELFF. CDR3 nucleotides: TGTGCCAGCAGTCCCCCCCCCAGGGGGACTAGGCGCACCGGGGAGCTGTTTTTT.

The chain combines TRBV28 with TRBJ1-5, with TRBD1 as a possible D gene (6 bases). The V end lost 2 bases, the J end lost 1 base, and 15 bases lay between the germline ends. The V gene's germline CDR1 is MDHEN and CDR2 SYDVKM. CDR3 length: 17 residues. The CDR3 is CASSLRSNRASNQPQHF. The DNA of the CDR3 is TGTGCCAGCAGTTTAAGATCGAACAGGGCGAGCAATCAGCCCCAGCATTTT.

The chain recombines TRBV10-3 with TRBJ1-5; the D is unclear. Germline-derived CDR1 and CDR2 are ENHRY and SYGVKD. V was clipped by 3 bases and J by 7 bases, with 10 bases between them. The CDR3 spans 13 residues. The CDR3 nucleotides read TGTGCCATCAGTGATGAGGATCGCCAGCCCCAGCATTTT. It is translated as CAISDEDRQPQHF.

Concerning this clone itself: Other DNA sequences of this sample code for an identical CDR3. The chain recombines TRBV11-1 with TRBJ1-1; 8 bases line up with TRBD1. V lost 4 bases and J lost 1; bases outside the gene matches: 5. CDR3 length: 15 residues. Germline V gives CDR1 SGHAT, CDR2 FQDESV (reference sequence). In DNA form, the CDR3 reads TGTGCCAGCAGCTACAGGACAGGGTCGAACACTGAAGCTTTCTTT. This gives the protein CASSYRTGSNTEAFF. The full variable domain, in which reference TRBV11-1 and TRBJ1-1 provide the parts outside the CDR3, is EAEVAQSPRYKITEKSQAVAFWCDPISGHATLYWYRQILGQGPELLVQFQDESVVDDSQLPKDRFSAERLKGVDSTLKIQPAELGDSAMYLCASSYRTGSNTEAFFGQGTRLTVV.

This sequence joins TRBV9 and TRBJ1-3; 9 positions agree with TRBD1. There are 19 residues in the CDR3. The ends lost 3 bases at V and 0 bases at J; junction bases unmatched: 13. Per germline, CDR1 SGDLS and CDR2 YYNGEE. Here the CDR3 reads CASSARPGTGLLSGNTIYF. For the CDR3, the DNA is TGTGCCAGCAGCGCACGTCCCGGGACAGGGCTCCTCTCTGGAAACACCATATATTTT.

The chain recombines TRBV7-2 with TRBJ1-4; D may be TRBD1 (6 bases). Trimming removed 5 bases at V and 0 bases at J, with 10 bases between. Germline CDR1 SGHTA, CDR2 FQGNSA. The CDR3 is 15 residues long. The CDR3 bases are TGTGCCAGCAGCCTCCAGGGGACAACTAATGAAAAACTGTTTTTT. Its translation: CASSLQGTTNEKLFF.

This clone was detected only once. The chain employs TRBV7-6 and TRBJ1-5; weak D call: TRBD1 (6 bases). The germline V gene has CDR1 SGHVS and CDR2 FNYEAQ. CDR3 size: 18 residues. The V gene lost 5 bases and the J gene lost 0 bases, with 20 bases spanning the gap. The DNA for the CDR3 is TGTGCCAGCAGCAAAGACAGGCCACTTAGTCATAGCAATCAGCCCCAGCATTTT. This encodes CASSKDRPLSHSNQPQHF. Drawing the rest from reference TRBV7-6 and TRBJ1-5, the complete variable domain is GAGVSQSPRYKVTKRGQDVALRCDPISGHVSLYWYRQALGQGPEFLTYFNYEAQQDKSGLPNDRFSAERPEGSISTLTIQRTEQRDSAMYRCASSKDRPLSHSNQPQHFGDGTRLSIL.

The V and J genes are TRBV28 and TRBJ2-5; TRBD1 agrees at 8 bases. Germline assignment: CDR1 MDHEN and CDR2 SYDVKM. The CDR3 has 14 residues. The J segment lost 4 bases and the V segment lost 3 bases, leaving 4 bases of the junction unmatched. This CDR3 reads CASSFDRGTETQYF. CDR3 in DNA: TGTGCCAGCAGTTTTGACAGGGGAACAGAGACCCAGTACTTC.

The V and J genes are TRBV7-9 and TRBJ2-3; 7 bases are a match to TRBD2. The CDR3 runs to 16 residues. CDR1 and CDR2 (germline): SEHNR, FQNEAQ (reference sequence). V gave up 5 bases and J gave up 0 bases; unmatched junction bases: 8. CDR3 DNA: TGTGCCAGCAGCCATCGTAGCGGGCTTAGCACAGATACGCAGTATTTT. It is translated as CASSHRSGLSTDTQYF.

Here the CDR3 DNA reads TGTGCCAGTAGCCCTGGACTAGCGGGAGTCGAGCAGTACTTC. This sequence encodes CASSPGLAGVEQYF. V usage is TRBV19 and J usage is TRBJ2-7, with 13 bases matching TRBD2. The CDR3 consists of 14 residues. With 6 bases clipped from V and 6 bases from J, the junction kept 5 bases outside the gene matches. Germline lookup yields CDR1 LNHDA and CDR2 SQIVND (reference sequence).

The DNA of the CDR3 is TGTGCCAGCAGCGCAGGGACAGGGGATACGCAGTATTTT. This translates into CASSAGTGDTQYF. The chain employs TRBV7-2 and TRBJ2-3; 9 bases align to TRBD1. The junction had 3 bases not matched to a gene; V was cut back by 5 bases and J by 6 bases. Germline V lookup: CDR1 SGHTA, CDR2 FQGNSA. The CDR3 length is 13 residues.